Each of the 25 T cell receptor beta chains below was sequenced from the same sample in a study of post-analysis software for immune sequencing data. Their recognized antigens are unknown. Unique-molecular-identifier-tagged TCR beta cDNA libraries were used. TCRdb independently ran MiXCR on the PCR reads; one entry per CDR3 protein. The table records 600,000 to 700,000 distinct CDR3 sequences, around 60% of them present only once. Overall study results and limits: TRBV5-6, TRBV5-1 and TRBV20-1 were among roughly five TRBV segments more frequent in patients than controls.

What was sequenced was blood. These receptors all stem from a girl aged 2 to 10 with multiple sclerosis.

The rearrangement uses TRBV4-1 and TRBJ2-7, with D perhaps matching TRBD1 (6 bases). The CDR3 totals 16 residues. Between the trimmed V and J ends, which lost 0 bases and 4 bases, there was a span of 16 bases. Germline V gene lookup returns CDR1 MGHRA and CDR2 YSYEKL. This chain's CDR3 is CASSQEPGHYPYEQYF. The CDR3 region has the DNA TGCGCCAGCAGCCAAGAGCCGGGACACTATCCGTACGAGCAGTACTTC.

The rearrangement links TRBV29-1 to TRBJ1-2; the D gene is possibly TRBD1 (6 bases). Germline-derived CDR1 and CDR2 are SQVTM and ANQGSEA. The germline V and J ends were trimmed by 6 bases and 1 base, with 15 bases remaining between them. There are 14 residues in the CDR3. The chain's CDR3 is CSVFSDSGNYGYTF. DNA for the CDR3: TGCAGCGTCTTTTCGGACAGCGGTAACTATGGCTACACCTTC.

The V call is TRBV7-2, the J call TRBJ2-4, with D perhaps being TRBD1 or TRBD2 (6 bases each). Deletions cut 2 bases from V and 3 bases from J, with 8 bases between. This CDR3 comprises 14 residues. Germline values: CDR1 SGHTA, CDR2 FQGNSA. As DNA, the CDR3 is TGTGCCAGCAGCTTAAAGGGGGGCAAAAACATTCAGTACTTC. It is translated as CASSLKGGKNIQYF.

The J gene is TRBJ2-7, the V gene TRBV20-1, with D maybe TRBD2 (6 bases). CDR3 length: 16 residues. Per germline, CDR1 DFQATT and CDR2 SNEGSKA (reference sequence). Trimming removed 0 bases at V and 1 base at J, with 16 bases between. As DNA, the CDR3 is TGCAGTGCTAGAGAACTAGCTGGTCCCCTTTCCTACGAGCAGTACTTC. Protein: CSARELAGPLSYEQYF.

The CDR3 sequence: CASSLASRLGHEQFF. CDR3 nucleotides: TGCGCCAGCAGCTTGGCTTCCAGGTTGGGCCATGAGCAGTTCTTC. The J gene is TRBJ2-1, the V gene TRBV5-1; D not certain. V lost 0 bases, J lost 8 bases, and 15 bases lay in between. Germline V gives CDR1 SGHRS, CDR2 YFSETQ. The CDR3 runs to 15 residues.

V gene TRBV4-2 combines with J gene TRBJ2-1; TRBD2 aligns across 9 bases. V dropped 0 bases and J dropped 9; count of bases not matched to a gene: 9. Germline loops: CDR1 LGHNA, CDR2 YNFKEQ. The CDR3 runs 16 residues. The CDR3 reads CASSQDGLAGTGEQFF. CDR3 DNA sequence: TGTGCCAGCAGCCAAGATGGGCTAGCGGGGACGGGTGAGCAGTTCTTC.

The CDR3 sequence is CASSPHRVERETQYF. CDR3 coding DNA: TGTGCCAGCAGCCCCCACAGGGTCGAGCGAGAGACCCAGTACTTC. V gene TRBV7-9 combines with J gene TRBJ2-5; D may be TRBD1 (6 bases). The CDR3 contains 15 residues. Between the trimmed V and J ends, which lost 5 bases and 4 bases, there was a span of 17 bases. Germline V gene lookup returns CDR1 SEHNR and CDR2 FQNEAQ (reference sequence).

This chain uses TRBV7-2 with TRBJ2-1; D is uncertain. V was pared by 0 bases and J by 9 bases, with 12 bases between. Germline V gene lookup returns CDR1 SGHTA and CDR2 FQGNSA. This CDR3 contains 14 residues. DNA for the CDR3: TGTGCCAGCAGCTTAGCGGATGGCCTCGGTGAGCAGTTCTTC. This codes for CASSLADGLGEQFF.

This sequence joins TRBV6-1 and TRBJ2-7; D is possibly TRBD2 (6 bases). The germline CDR1 and CDR2 sequences are MNHNS and SASEGT. V lost 2 bases and J 0 bases, leaving 20 bases between the germline ends. The CDR3 has 18 amino acids. CDR3 sequence (DNA): TGTGCCAGCAGTGAATGGCAACTCGGGGGTGCCTACTCCTACGAGCAGTACTTC. This sequence encodes CASSEWQLGGAYSYEQYF.

The V gene is TRBV20-1, the J gene TRBJ2-1, with D unclear. This CDR3 comprises 11 residues. Germline V gene sequence: CDR1 DFQATT, CDR2 SNEGSKA (reference sequence). The V gene lost 3 bases and the J gene lost 10 bases, with 10 bases spanning the gap. The CDR3 loop reads CSARMVLEQFF. As DNA, the CDR3 is TGCAGTGCTAGGATGGTTTTAGAGCAGTTCTTC.

This clonotype was picked up a small number of times. V and J are TRBV29-1 and TRBJ2-1, with 10 bases fitting TRBD2. Losses at the gene ends were 6 bases for V and 2 bases for J; bases not matched to a gene: 7. The CDR3 has 15 residues. CDR1 is SQVTM and CDR2 is ANQGSEA in the germline V gene. DNA of the CDR3: TGCAGCGTCCCTCTTAGCGGGGGGCCCTACAATGAGCAGTTCTTC. Its protein is CSVPLSGGPYNEQFF.

This chain joins TRBV6-6 and TRBJ2-3, with D possibly being TRBD2 (5 bases). The length of the CDR3 is 15 residues. Per germline, CDR1 MNHNY and CDR2 SVGAGI (reference sequence). Trimming removed 6 bases at V and 3 bases at J, with 16 bases between. The CDR3 loop is CASRKPAGETDTQYF. CDR3 bases: TGTGCCAGCAGGAAACCCGCCGGGGAAACAGATACGCAGTATTTT.

The chain joins TRBV19 to TRBJ2-3; the match to TRBD2 covers 8 bases. The CDR3 runs to 17 residues. CDR1 is LNHDA and CDR2 is SQIVND in the germline V gene (reference sequence). J gave up 2 bases and V 2 bases, and 9 bases lay outside the gene matches. In DNA form, the CDR3 reads TGTGCCAGTAGTATATTGGGTGGGACTAGGGTCACAGATACGCAGTATTTT. Translating gives CASSILGGTRVTDTQYF.

This chain connects TRBV6-2 or TRBV6-3 to TRBJ2-1, with 14 positions matching TRBD2. In germline, CDR1 is MNHEY, CDR2 SVGEGT. The V and J ends lost 6 bases and 12 bases, in that order; junction bases with no gene match: 13. CDR3 length equals 16 residues. The CDR3: CASRNPLGLAGGGQFF. In DNA, the CDR3 is TGTGCCAGCAGAAACCCCCTCGGACTAGCGGGAGGAGGGCAGTTCTTC.

This clonotype appeared a few times. The chain combines TRBV20-1 with TRBJ2-3, with a weak D call TRBD2 (5 bases). This CDR3 is 15 amino acids long. Deletions cut 6 bases from V and 1 base from J, with 17 bases between. Germline V gene data show CDR1 as DFQATT and CDR2 as SNEGSKA (reference sequence). The CDR3 protein is CSASPPGLGTDTQYF. The CDR3 coding sequence is TGCAGTGCGTCGCCCCCCGGACTCGGCACAGATACGCAGTATTTT.

This clonotype was observed a few times. The gene calls are TRBV7-6 and TRBJ2-1, with TRBD2 identical over 8 bases. This CDR3 is 16 amino acids long. CDR1 and CDR2 from the germline V gene are SGHVS and FNYEAQ. Trimming at V came to 6 bases and at J to 5 bases, leaving 12 bases not matched to a gene. This chain's CDR3 is CASSLSVMRGDNEQFF. In DNA form, the CDR3 reads TGTGCCAGCAGTCTTTCGGTCATGCGGGGGGACAATGAGCAGTTCTTC. The entire variable domain, with the rest obtained from reference TRBV7-6 and TRBJ2-1, is as follows: GAGVSQSPRYKVTKRGQDVALRCDPISGHVSLYWYRQALGQGPEFLTYFNYEAQQDKSGLPNDRFSAERPEGSISTLTIQRTEQRDSAMYRCASSLSVMRGDNEQFFGPGTRLTVL.

This rearrangement joins TRBV10-3 to TRBJ2-5; no definite D call. Trimming removed 8 bases at V and 5 bases at J, with 6 bases between. CDR1 is ENHRY, CDR2 SYGVKD, per germline. CDR3 size: 10 residues. The CDR3 nucleotides read TGTGCCATCCAGCAGGAGACCCAGTACTTC. Its protein product is CAIQQETQYF.

The rearrangement links TRBV6-6 to TRBJ2-1; the D is unclear. V was pared by 5 bases and J by 4 bases, with 21 bases between. The germline V gene has CDR1 MNHNY and CDR2 SVGAGI (reference sequence). This CDR3 spans 17 amino acids. This CDR3 is CASSPPPAHQIYNEQFF. CDR3 DNA sequence: TGTGCCAGCAGTCCACCCCCTGCCCACCAAATTTACAATGAGCAGTTCTTC.

The V call is TRBV20-1, the J call TRBJ2-7, with 11 bases that match TRBD2. Near its end, the DNA agrees better with TRBJ2-5, so the J call may be wrong. CDR3 length: 18 amino acids. In germline, CDR1 is DFQATT, CDR2 SNEGSKA (reference sequence). The CDR3 DNA is TGCAGTGCTAGTTCTTTCGGGGCTAGCGGGGGGTTTTTGGAGACCCAGTACTTC. This sequence encodes CSASSFGASGGFLETQYF.

The chain couples TRBV10-1 to TRBJ2-1, with D uncertain. V gave up 3 bases and J gave up 5 bases, with 8 bases separating them. Germline V CDR1 and CDR2: WNHNN, SYGVQD (reference sequence). The CDR3 is 13 amino acids. The CDR3 coding sequence is TGCGCCAGCAGTGAACAGCTCAACAATGAGCAGTTCTTC. Translation gives CASSEQLNNEQFF.

This clonotype was seen just once. CDR3 DNA sequence: TGCGCCAGCAGCAAACTTTCCGGGAATGAGCAGTTCTTC. It encodes CASSKLSGNEQFF. The rearrangement uses TRBV5-1 and TRBJ2-1; D remains unclear. Per germline, CDR1 SGHRS and CDR2 YFSETQ. The CDR3 loop spans 13 amino acids. V was clipped by 4 bases and J by 7 bases, with 12 bases between them.

V gene TRBV12-3 or TRBV12-4 combines with J gene TRBJ2-1; the D call may be TRBD1 or TRBD2 (6 bases each). This CDR3 spans 11 amino acids. The V gene lost 6 bases and the J gene lost 12 bases, with 12 bases spanning the gap. In nucleotides, the CDR3 is TGTGCCAGCAGAGGGGGGTGGGGGCAGTTCTTC. Protein: CASRGGWGQFF.

This chain uses TRBV7-9 with TRBJ2-7, with TRBD2 matching 11 bases. This CDR3 is 14 amino acids long. After removal of 5 bases from V and 5 bases from J, the junction contained 5 bases not matched to a gene. CDR1 and CDR2 (germline): SEHNR, FQNEAQ (reference sequence). The CDR3 protein is CASSASGRSDEQYF. CDR3 coding DNA: TGTGCCAGCAGCGCTAGCGGGAGGTCCGACGAGCAGTACTTC.

The rearrangement links TRBV5-6 to TRBJ2-7; weak D call: TRBD1 (6 bases). V shed 0 bases and J shed 10 bases, with 8 bases lying between them. CDR1 SGHDT and CDR2 YYEEEE come from the germline V gene. This CDR3 is built from 11 residues. The CDR3 nucleotides are TGTGCCAGCAGCTTGGACAGGGCACAGTACGTC. It specifies CASSLDRAQYV.

This clonotype was picked up a small number of times. This rearrangement joins TRBV7-2 to TRBJ2-3, with 12 bases identical to TRBD2. V dropped 4 bases and J dropped 2; count of bases not matched to a gene: 1. The CDR3 spans 15 residues. CDR1 and CDR2 from the germline V gene are SGHTA and FQGNSA. Written as DNA, the CDR3 is TGTGCCAGCAGCTGGACTAGCGGGATCACAGATACGCAGTATTTT. Amino acids: CASSWTSGITDTQYF.